This TCR beta chain comes out of a study of T-cell reconstitution after alpha-beta-depleted transplantation in children. General observations from the study: It was newly produced T cells that mostly accounted for T-cell counts and diversity one year after transplant. Two months or so post-transplant, alpha-beta T cells reportedly derived from several hundred expanded graft clones. The high TCRbeta diversity at day 60 in some patients came from surviving recipient T cells and thymic progenitors.

In the case of this clonotype: As yet, its antigen is unknown.

The authors prepared the TCRbeta library with unique molecular identifiers. TCRdb processed the PCR reads anew with MiXCR; each CDR3 protein has one entry. The sample holds 500,000 to 600,000 distinct CDR3 sequences, roughly a quarter seen once. CDR3 length: 15 residues. The ends were cut back, 1 base at V and 4 bases at J, with 13 bases in the middle. Germline V gene data show CDR1 as KGHSH and CDR2 as LQKENI. The receptor comes from a boy under two years old with Wiskott-Aldrich syndrome, due to receive a stem cell transplant. This chain connects TRBV18 to TRBJ1-2; D perhaps matches TRBD1 (5 bases). The specimen comprised PBMCs, sampled before TCRalphabeta/CD19-depleted stem cell transplant. The CDR3 DNA sequence: TGTGCCAGCTCACCACTAGATCGACAGTTCTATGGCTACACCTTC. As protein: CASSPLDRQFYGYTF. Together with reference TRBV18 and TRBJ1-2, the CDR3 gives the full variable domain: NAGVMQNPRHLVRRRGQEARLRCSPMKGHSHVYWYRQLPEEGLKFMVYLQKENIIDESGMPKERFSAEFPKEGPSILRIQQVVRGDSAAYFCASSPLDRQFYGYTFGSGTRLTVV.